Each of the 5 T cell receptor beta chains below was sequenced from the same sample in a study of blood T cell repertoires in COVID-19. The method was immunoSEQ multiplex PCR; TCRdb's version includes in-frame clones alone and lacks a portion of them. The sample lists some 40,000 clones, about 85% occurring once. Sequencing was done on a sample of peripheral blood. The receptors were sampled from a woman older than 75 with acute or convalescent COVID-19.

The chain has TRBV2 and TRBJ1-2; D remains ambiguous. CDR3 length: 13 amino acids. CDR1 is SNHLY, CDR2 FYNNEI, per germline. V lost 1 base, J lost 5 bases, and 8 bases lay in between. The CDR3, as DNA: TGTGCCAGCAGTGAAGATAATTCTTATGGCTACACCTTC. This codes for CASSEDNSYGYTF.

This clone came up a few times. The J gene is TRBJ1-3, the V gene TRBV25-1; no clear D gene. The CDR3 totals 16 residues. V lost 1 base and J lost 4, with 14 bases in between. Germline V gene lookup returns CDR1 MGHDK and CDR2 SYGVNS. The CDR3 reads CASSESAPTRGNTIYF. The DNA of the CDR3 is TGTGCCAGCAGTGAATCCGCCCCGACTCGGGGAAACACCATATATTTT.

The CDR3 spells CASKQGGNTEAFF. CDR3 bases: TGTGCCAGCAAGCAGGGGGGGAACACTGAAGCTTTCTTT. The chain is built from TRBV12-3 or TRBV12-4 and TRBJ1-1; 7 bases map to TRBD1. There are 13 residues in the CDR3. With V trimmed by 7 bases and J by 1 base, 3 bases remained unmatched.

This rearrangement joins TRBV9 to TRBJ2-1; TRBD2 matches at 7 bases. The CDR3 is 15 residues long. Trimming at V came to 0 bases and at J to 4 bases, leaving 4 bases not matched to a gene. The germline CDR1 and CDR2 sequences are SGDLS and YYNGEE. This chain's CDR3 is CASSVGSGVYNEQFF. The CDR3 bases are TGTGCCAGCAGCGTAGGGAGCGGGGTATACAATGAGCAGTTCTTC. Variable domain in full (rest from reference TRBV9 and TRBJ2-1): DSGVTQTPKHLITATGQRVTLRCSPRSGDLSVYWYQQSLDQGLQFLIQYYNGEERAKGNILERFSAQQFPDLHSELNLSSLELGDSALYFCASSVGSGVYNEQFFGPGTRLTVL.

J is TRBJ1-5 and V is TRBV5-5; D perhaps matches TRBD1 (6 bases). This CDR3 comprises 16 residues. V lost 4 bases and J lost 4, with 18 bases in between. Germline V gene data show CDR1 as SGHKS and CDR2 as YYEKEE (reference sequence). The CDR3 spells CASSAGTRQGNQPQHF. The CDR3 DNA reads TGTGCCAGCAGCGCCGGGACACGCCAGGGGAATCAGCCCCAGCATTTT.